This is a list of T cell receptor beta chains from one sample in a study of T cell responses to AZD1222 COVID-19 vaccine. The assay was immunoSEQ multiplex PCR, and TCRdb's table has in-frame clones only and misses some. The sample lists over 95,000 clones, about nine tenths occurring once. This specimen was peripheral blood, taken on day 0 of AZD1222 vaccination. These TCRs come from an adult in good health. Both conserved end residues are part of each CDR3. A D gene is named only where the DNA matches it firmly. Only some rows state a clone size, as once, few, many or a class for expanded clones.

d_call | j_call | clone_size | v_call | cdr3_nt | cdr3_aa
- | TRBJ1-5 | - | TRBV10-3 | TGTGCCATCAGTGAGTCTTACAATCAGCCCCAGCATTTT | CAISESYNQPQHF
- | TRBJ2-1 | - | TRBV11-1 | TGTGCCAGCAGCCCCCAGTACAATGAGCAGTTCTTC | CASSPQYNEQFF
- | TRBJ2-6 | - | TRBV7-2 | TGTGCCAGCAGCCTCAGGACGGTTTCTGGGGCCAACGTCCTGACTTTC | CASSLRTVSGANVLTF
- | TRBJ1-2 | - | TRBV9 | TGTGCCAGCAGCGTAGATAGGCAAGTAGGTGGCTACACCTTC | CASSVDRQVGGYTF
TRBD1 | TRBJ1-1 | - | TRBV5-6 | TGTGCCAGCAGCTTGTCAGGGGGCGCGGGGTACACTGAAGCTTTCTTT | CASSLSGGAGYTEAFF
- | TRBJ1-4 | - | TRBV5-8 | TGTGCCAGCAGCTTGATTCGGATATCTAATGAAAAACTGTTTTTT | CASSLIRISNEKLFF
TRBD1 | TRBJ1-6 | - | TRBV9 | TGTGCCAGCAGCGTAGCTATACAGGGGAATTCACCCCTCCACTTT | CASSVAIQGNSPLHF
TRBD1 | TRBJ1-1 | - | TRBV28 | TGTGCCAGCAGTCCCAGGGGCCCCTCCGCGAGGACAGGGTGGGCAGCTTTCTTT | CASSPRGPSARTGWAAFF
- | TRBJ1-3 | few | TRBV7-8 | TGTGCCAGCAGCTTATCAGGGTCTGGAAACACCATATATTTT | CASSLSGSGNTIYF
- | TRBJ1-2 | - | TRBV3-1/TRBV3-2 | TGTGCCAGCAGCCAAGATCTACAGGGCTCTCGGGGCTACACCTTC | CASSQDLQGSRGYTF
- | TRBJ1-6 | - | TRBV6-5 | TGTGCCAGCTGCTTACTGTCAGATTCACCCCTCCACTTT | CASCLLSDSPLHF
TRBD2 | TRBJ2-7 | once | TRBV7-8 | TGTGCCAGCAGCACCCCTAGCGGGGGGTTAATTTACGAGCAGTACTTC | CASSTPSGGLIYEQYF
- | TRBJ1-1 | - | TRBV6-2/TRBV6-3 | TGTGCCAGCAGTTACGGGGCAGCCGAAGCTTTCTTT | CASSYGAAEAFF